Included here is one T cell receptor (beta chain) sequence, with context. Generated by immunoSEQ multiplex PCR, the TCRdb table keeps only in-frame clones and is missing some. Of about 59,000 clones listed, approximately 92% are singletons. This entry comes from a study of T cell changes during pregnancy in multiple sclerosis. The CDR3 has 16 amino acids. Germline V gene lookup returns CDR1 SGDLS and CDR2 YYNGEE. The germline V and J ends were trimmed by 0 bases and 0 bases, with 10 bases remaining between them. The sequence was obtained from a female donor with multiple sclerosis, enrolled in a pregnancy study. The chain links TRBV9 to TRBJ2-1; tentative D call: TRBD1 (5 bases). The specimen comprised peripheral blood, sampled in the first trimester of pregnancy. The CDR3 DNA follows: TGTGCCAGCAGCGTAGGGGGCGGAAGCTCCTACAATGAGCAGTTCTTC. Translated, it gives CASSVGGGSSYNEQFF.